Each of the 20 T cell receptor beta chains below was sequenced from the same sample in a study of blood T cells in healthy people across ages. With a J-beta primer mix and a sample-barcoded 5' primer, a second PCR ran roughly 7 to 11 cycles. From the 5' RACE reads, TCRdb called clonotypes with MiXCR, one entry per CDR3 protein. The data show under 1,000,000 distinct CDR3 sequences, roughly 40% seen once. The sequenced material came from blood. These receptor sequences come from a man aged 18-30 years in good health.

The chain links TRBV20-1 to TRBJ2-3, with TRBD2 identical over 8 bases. The trim removed 6 bases at V and 4 bases at J, leaving 9 bases unmatched. The CDR3 totals 14 residues. Per germline, CDR1 DFQATT and CDR2 SNEGSKA (reference sequence). The chain's CDR3 is CSAVQRERADTQYF. CDR3 coding DNA: TGCAGTGCGGTGCAGCGGGAGAGGGCAGATACGCAGTATTTT.

The rearrangement joins TRBV5-1 to TRBJ2-2; D is unresolved. Germline CDR1 reads SGHRS; CDR2 reads YFSETQ. The length of the CDR3 is 14 residues. V lost 4 bases, J lost 2 bases, and 9 bases lay in between. The DNA for the CDR3 is TGCGCCAGCAGCGTGAACTCCAACACCGGGGAGCTGTTTTTT. Protein product: CASSVNSNTGELFF.

CDR3 in DNA: TGTGCCAGCAGTGAAATCTCACTGGAAGGGACGCAGTATTTT. Translation: CASSEISLEGTQYF. The rearrangement uses TRBV25-1 and TRBJ2-3; D is unresolved. The germline V gene encodes CDR1 MGHDK and CDR2 SYGVNS. This CDR3 contains 14 residues. Trimming removed 2 bases from V and 9 bases from J, with 15 bases in between. The variable domain in full, with the rest retrieved from reference TRBV25-1 and TRBJ2-3, is EADIYQTPRYLVIGTGKKITLECSQTMGHDKMYWYQQDPGMELHLIHYSYGVNSTEKGDLSSESTVSRIRTEHFPLTLESARPSHTSQYLCASSEISLEGTQYFGPGTRLTVL.

This clonotype occurred a few times. The chain joins TRBV30 to TRBJ2-7; 7 bases match TRBD1. The CDR3 consists of 14 residues. CDR1 and CDR2 from the germline V gene are GTSNPN and SVGIG (reference sequence). The chain's CDR3 is CACDLTGRNYEQYF. The CDR3 DNA is TGTGCTTGTGACCTGACAGGGCGTAACTACGAGCAGTACTTC.

A word on this clonotype: A read error may produce the germline difference seen at one junction end. The CDR3 DNA sequence: TGTGCCAGCAGCGGTGGACAGGGCTCCTCCTGCGAGCAGTACTTC. Protein product: CASSGGQGSSCEQYF. The chain combines TRBV7-9 with TRBJ2-5; the match to TRBD1 covers 8 bases. The J call could be wrong; TRBJ2-7 is a better fit for the DNA end. CDR3 length: 15 amino acids. Germline CDR1 and CDR2: SEHNR and FQNEAQ (reference sequence).

This clonotype was seen more than once but under ten times. V is TRBV27 and J is TRBJ1-2, with 7 bases fitting TRBD1. With V trimmed by 6 bases and J by 0 bases, 13 bases remained unmatched. The CDR3 length is 17 residues. Germline values: CDR1 MNHEY, CDR2 SMNVEV (reference sequence). The CDR3 nucleotides read TGTGCCAGCAGGACGACCGACAGGGATCCATCTAACTATGGCTACACCTTC. The encoded protein is CASRTTDRDPSNYGYTF.

This clonotype was picked up many times. The V and J genes are TRBV6-6 and TRBJ2-7; tentatively, D is TRBD2 (6 bases). Germline V gives CDR1 MNHNY, CDR2 SVGAGI (reference sequence). V dropped 7 bases and J dropped 6 bases, with 13 bases sitting between them. CDR3 size: 12 residues. The chain's CDR3 is CASTSGGTEQYF. In nucleotides, the CDR3 is TGTGCCAGCACCAGTGGGGGGACCGAGCAGTACTTC.

This chain connects TRBV30 to TRBJ2-5; D not resolved. Germline V gene data show CDR1 as GTSNPN and CDR2 as SVGIG (reference sequence). The germline V and J ends were trimmed by 3 bases and 0 bases, with 8 bases remaining between them. The CDR3 has 13 residues. Written as DNA, the CDR3 is TGTGCCTGGAGCGGGCCTTACCAAGAGACCCAGTACTTC. This translates into CAWSGPYQETQYF.

This clonotype occurred a few times. The genes are TRBV6-6 and TRBJ1-5; 7 bases align to TRBD1. CDR1 and CDR2 (germline): MNHNY, SVGAGI (reference sequence). This CDR3 contains 14 residues. V lost 5 bases and J lost 6; bases outside the gene matches: 7. The CDR3 DNA follows: TGTGCCAGCAGTGACAGGGTAATTGGTCAGCCCCAGCATTTT. This codes for CASSDRVIGQPQHF.

The chain uses TRBV7-2 and TRBJ2-3; possible D gene TRBD2, 6 bases. Per the germline V gene, CDR1 is SGHTA and CDR2 is FQGNSA. Trimming removed 4 bases at V and 5 bases at J, with 13 bases between. The CDR3 length is 14 residues. DNA of the CDR3: TGTGCCAGCAGCTCGATCCCGCGGGGAGATACGCAGTATTTT. It specifies CASSSIPRGDTQYF.

In its sample, this clonotype was seen a few times. V and J are TRBV7-2 and TRBJ2-1; 8 nucleotides align to TRBD2. V lost 5 bases to trimming and J lost 7 bases; unmatched junction nucleotides: 7. CDR3 length: 14 amino acids. Germline V lookup: CDR1 SGHTA, CDR2 FQGNSA. In DNA, the CDR3 is TGTGCCAGCAGCCCCGGACTAGCTCCTAATGAGCAGTTCTTC. It translates to CASSPGLAPNEQFF.

Turning to this clonotype: This could be a read error, since a much larger clone is one nucleotide away. The genes are TRBV12-3 or TRBV12-4 and TRBJ1-2; TRBD1 matches at 9 bases. The CDR3 is 14 residues long. V lost 3 bases to trimming and J lost 7 bases; unmatched junction nucleotides: 6. The CDR3 DNA sequence: TGTGCCAGCAGTTTTCCCCCGGGACAGGGTGGCTACACCTTC. Amino acid sequence: CASSFPPGQGGYTF.

A word on this clonotype: An end of the junction does not agree with germline; a read error may underlie this. The chain combines TRBV14 with TRBJ1-2, with 7 positions matching TRBD1. Per germline, CDR1 SGHDN and CDR2 FVKESK. CDR3 length equals 15 residues. The CDR3 region has the DNA TGTGCCTGCAGCCAAGGGAGGGGGCAAGACTATGGCTACACCTTC. Its protein is CACSQGRGQDYGYTF.

This clonotype has more than one count but fewer than ten. The CDR3 region is CATSRDVANTQYF. CDR3 bases: TGTGCCACCAGCAGAGACGTGGCAAATACGCAGTATTTT. The J gene is TRBJ2-3, the V gene TRBV15; D gene unclear. V was shortened by 0 bases and J by 7 bases, with 8 bases between the two germline ends. This CDR3 has 13 amino acids. Per the germline V gene, CDR1 is LNHNV and CDR2 is YYDKDF (reference sequence).

The CDR3 DNA reads TGTGCCAGCAGCTTTTGGACAGACACCTTCAATGAGCAGTTCTTC. Translation: CASSFWTDTFNEQFF. The V call is TRBV5-6, the J call TRBJ2-1; D is possibly TRBD1 (6 bases). Trimming removed 2 bases from V and 6 bases from J, with 15 bases in between. The CDR3 is 15 residues long. Per the germline V gene, CDR1 is SGHDT and CDR2 is YYEEEE.

This rearrangement joins TRBV20-1 to TRBJ1-6, with D possibly being TRBD1 (5 bases). Trimming pared 6 bases from V and 7 bases from J, leaving 16 bases between. Looked up from germline, CDR1 is DFQATT and CDR2 is SNEGSKA (reference sequence). CDR3 length equals 14 residues. The CDR3 loop reads CSAPGGQGNSPLHF. In DNA form, the CDR3 reads TGCAGTGCCCCCGGTGGTCAGGGAAATTCACCCCTCCACTTT.

The V and J genes are TRBV6-1 and TRBJ2-7; D is perhaps TRBD1 (5 bases). Germline CDR1 reads MNHNS; CDR2 reads SASEGT. The CDR3 loop spans 12 amino acids. Trimming removed 9 bases at V and 3 bases at J, with 12 bases between. CDR3 protein: CASQGSSYEQYF. The DNA of the CDR3 is TGTGCCAGTCAGGGATCGAGCTACGAGCAGTACTTC.

This clonotype has at least ten counts. This chain joins TRBV5-1 and TRBJ1-2; 7 bases agree with TRBD1. The germline V gene encodes CDR1 SGHRS and CDR2 YFSETQ. The CDR3 spans 14 residues. The ends lost 4 bases at V and 4 bases at J; junction bases unmatched: 7. CDR3 DNA sequence: TGCGCCAGCAGCAGGGGGGACAGCAGCTATGGCTACACCTTC. Residues: CASSRGDSSYGYTF.

The rearrangement links TRBV12-3 or TRBV12-4 to TRBJ2-3, with a tentative D call TRBD1 (6 bases). CDR3 size: 15 residues. The V gene lost 6 bases and the J gene lost 6 bases, with 19 bases spanning the gap. Here the CDR3 reads CASSPGHTTPDTQYF. The CDR3 DNA reads as TGTGCCAGCAGCCCGGGACACACGACGCCGGATACGCAGTATTTT.

This clonotype showed up many times. The V gene is TRBV7-2, the J gene TRBJ2-5, with D possibly TRBD2 on 6 matching bases. CDR1 SGHTA and CDR2 FQGNSA come from the germline V gene. The CDR3 length is 14 residues. V was pared by 5 bases and J by 3 bases, with 13 bases between. The chain's CDR3 is CASSAGRLKETQYF. CDR3 nucleotide sequence: TGTGCCAGCAGCGCGGGACGATTAAAAGAGACCCAGTACTTC.